The 7 T cell receptor beta chains listed next were all sequenced from one sample in a study of blood T cell repertoires in COVID-19 (dated by TCRdb to 2020 to 2022). Preparation of the library involved the immunoSEQ multiplex PCR assay. The table was pulled from immuneACCESS by TCRdb, which kept in-frame rearrangements only. Such tables lose some clones; where checked, under half of the loss comes from unresolved V genes, and the rest has no known cause. The sample data list about 160,000 clones, and over 80% of these were observed just once. About 4.5% of the sample is in the top ten clones. The sequencing sample was made of peripheral blood. The receptors stem from a woman between 45 and 65 years old with acute or convalescent COVID-19.

J is TRBJ2-7 and V is TRBV9; a weak D match, TRBD2 (6 bases). Trimming cost V 0 bases and J 6 bases, with 13 bases left between them. Germline assignment: CDR1 SGDLS and CDR2 YYNGEE. The CDR3 runs 14 residues. In nucleotides, the CDR3 is TGTGCCAGCAGCGTAGATCCCGGGGGTCTCGAGCAGTACTTC. Protein: CASSVDPGGLEQYF.

The chain is built from TRBV11-3 and TRBJ2-1; TRBD2 might be the D (6 bases). The CDR3 contains 13 residues. V was trimmed by 5 bases and J by 9 bases, leaving 14 bases between them. CDR1 is SGHNT and CDR2 is YENEEA in the germline V gene. The CDR3: CASSPLADGEQFF. CDR3 bases: TGTGCCAGCAGCCCTTTAGCGGACGGTGAGCAGTTCTTC. Variable domain in full (rest from reference TRBV11-3 and TRBJ2-1): EAGVVQSPRYKIIEKKQPVAFWCNPISGHNTLYWYLQNLGQGPELLIRYENEEAVDDSQLPKDRFSAERLKGVDSTLKIQPAELGDSAVYLCASSPLADGEQFFGPGTRLTVL.

The count of this clone is one. The J gene is TRBJ1-1, the V gene TRBV5-6, with D tentatively TRBD1 (5 bases). The V end was cut by 4 bases, the J end by 3 bases, with 13 bases between. CDR1 and CDR2 (germline): SGHDT, YYEEEE. CDR3 length: 14 residues. The CDR3 sequence: CASSPLGVDTEAFF. The CDR3 DNA follows: TGTGCCAGCAGCCCTCTAGGGGTGGACACTGAAGCTTTCTTT. Complete variable domain (other parts from reference TRBV5-6 and TRBJ1-1): DAGVTQSPTHLIKTRGQQVTLRCSPKSGHDTVSWYQQALGQGPQFIFQYYEEEERQRGNFPDRFSGHQFPNYSSELNVNALLLGDSALYLCASSPLGVDTEAFFGQGTRLTVV.

The chain is built from TRBV4-3 and TRBJ2-1; D is undetermined. Trimming took 1 base from V and 6 from J, leaving 4 bases between them. The germline V gene has CDR1 LGHNA and CDR2 YSLEER. The CDR3 is made up of 12 amino acids. Here the CDR3 DNA reads TGCGCCAGCAGCCAAGTGCGCAATGAGCAGTTCTTC. It encodes CASSQVRNEQFF.

The V and J genes are TRBV25-1 and TRBJ2-5; a possible D gene is TRBD2 (6 bases). CDR1 MGHDK and CDR2 SYGVNS come from the germline V gene. V gave up 4 bases and J gave up 5 bases, with 20 bases separating them. The CDR3 contains 16 residues. The CDR3 loop is CASSVPGVTTKETQYF. The CDR3 DNA reads TGTGCCAGCAGTGTCCCGGGGGTAACGACCAAGGAGACCCAGTACTTC.

This chain links TRBV25-1 with TRBJ1-1, with D perhaps matching TRBD1 (6 bases). V was clipped by 6 bases and J by 3 bases, with 11 bases between them. CDR1 is MGHDK, CDR2 SYGVNS, per germline. The CDR3 consists of 13 residues. CDR3 sequence (DNA): TGTGCCAGCAGGTACAGGGACGACACTGAAGCTTTCTTT. As protein: CASRYRDDTEAFF.

The CDR3 region has the DNA TGTGCCAGTACCGCAGGTAACTCTGGAAACACCATATATTTT. Protein product: CASTAGNSGNTIYF. This chain links TRBV19 with TRBJ1-3; D call uncertain. From germline, CDR1 is LNHDA and CDR2 SQIVND (reference sequence). This CDR3 contains 14 residues. V gave up 7 bases and J gave up 0 bases, with 10 bases separating them. Variable domain in full (rest from reference TRBV19 and TRBJ1-3): DGGITQSPKYLFRKEGQNVTLSCEQNLNHDAMYWYRQDPGQGLRLIYYSQIVNDFQKGDIAEGYSVSREKKESFPLTVTSAQKNPTAFYLCASTAGNSGNTIYFGEGSWLTVV.